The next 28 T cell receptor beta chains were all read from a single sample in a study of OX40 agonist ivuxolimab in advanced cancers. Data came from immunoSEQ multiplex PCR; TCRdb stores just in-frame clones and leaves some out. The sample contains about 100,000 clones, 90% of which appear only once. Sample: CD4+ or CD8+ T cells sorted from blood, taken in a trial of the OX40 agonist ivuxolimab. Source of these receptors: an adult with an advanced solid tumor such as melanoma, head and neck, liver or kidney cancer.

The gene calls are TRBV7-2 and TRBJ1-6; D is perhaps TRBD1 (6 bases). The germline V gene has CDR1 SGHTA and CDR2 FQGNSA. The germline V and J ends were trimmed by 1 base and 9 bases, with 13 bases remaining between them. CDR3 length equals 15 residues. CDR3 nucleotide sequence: TGTGCCAGCAGCTTAGAATCGGGGGCAAGTTCACCCCTCCACTTT. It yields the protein CASSLESGASSPLHF. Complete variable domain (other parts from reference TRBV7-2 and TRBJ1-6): GAGVSQSPSNKVTEKGKDVELRCDPISGHTALYWYRQSLGQGLEFLIYFQGNSAPDKSGLPSDRFSAERTGGSVSTLTIQRTQQEDSAVYLCASSLESGASSPLHFGNGTRLTVT.

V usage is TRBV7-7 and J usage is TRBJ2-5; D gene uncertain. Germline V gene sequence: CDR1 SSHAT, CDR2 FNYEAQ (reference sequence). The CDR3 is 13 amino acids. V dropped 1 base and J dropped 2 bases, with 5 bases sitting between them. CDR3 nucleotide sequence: TGTGCCAGCAGCTTAGGGCAACAAGAGACCCAGTACTTC. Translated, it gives CASSLGQQETQYF.

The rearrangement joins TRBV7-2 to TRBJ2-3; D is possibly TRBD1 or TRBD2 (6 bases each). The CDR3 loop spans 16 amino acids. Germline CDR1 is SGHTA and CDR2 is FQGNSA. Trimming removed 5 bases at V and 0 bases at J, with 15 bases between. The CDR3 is CASSKGGASSTDTQYF. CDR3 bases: TGTGCCAGCAGCAAGGGGGGCGCCTCTAGCACAGATACGCAGTATTTT.

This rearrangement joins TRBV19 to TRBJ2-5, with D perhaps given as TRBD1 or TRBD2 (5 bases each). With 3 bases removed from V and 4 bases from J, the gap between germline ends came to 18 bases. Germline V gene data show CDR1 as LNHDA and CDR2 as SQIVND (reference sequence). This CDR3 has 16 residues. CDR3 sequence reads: CASSIPGRIRGETQYF. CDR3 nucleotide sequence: TGTGCCAGTAGTATCCCGGGACGAATAAGAGGAGAGACCCAGTACTTC.

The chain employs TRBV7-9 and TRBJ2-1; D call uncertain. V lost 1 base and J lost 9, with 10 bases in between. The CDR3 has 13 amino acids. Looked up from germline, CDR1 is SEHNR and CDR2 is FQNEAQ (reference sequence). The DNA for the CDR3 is TGTGCCAGCAGCTTAGAAGGGTTCGGTGAGCAGTTCTTC. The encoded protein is CASSLEGFGEQFF.

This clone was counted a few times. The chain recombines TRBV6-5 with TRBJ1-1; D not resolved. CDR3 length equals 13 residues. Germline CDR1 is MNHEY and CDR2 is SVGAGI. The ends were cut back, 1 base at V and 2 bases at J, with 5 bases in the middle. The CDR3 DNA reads TGTGCCAGCAGTTACTGGGAAAACACTGAAGCTTTCTTT. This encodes CASSYWENTEAFF.

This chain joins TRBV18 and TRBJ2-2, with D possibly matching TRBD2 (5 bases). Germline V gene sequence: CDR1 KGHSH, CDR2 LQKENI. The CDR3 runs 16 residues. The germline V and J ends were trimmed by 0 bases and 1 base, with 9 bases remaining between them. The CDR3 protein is CASSPPIRENTGELFF. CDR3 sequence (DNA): TGTGCCAGCTCACCACCGATTCGGGAGAACACCGGGGAGCTGTTTTTT.

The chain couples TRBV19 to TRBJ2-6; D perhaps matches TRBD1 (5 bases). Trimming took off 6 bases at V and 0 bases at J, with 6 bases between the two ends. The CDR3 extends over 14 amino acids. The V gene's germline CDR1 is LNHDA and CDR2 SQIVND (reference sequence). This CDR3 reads CASRDSSGANVLTF. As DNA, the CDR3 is TGTGCCAGTAGAGACAGCTCTGGGGCCAACGTCCTGACTTTC.

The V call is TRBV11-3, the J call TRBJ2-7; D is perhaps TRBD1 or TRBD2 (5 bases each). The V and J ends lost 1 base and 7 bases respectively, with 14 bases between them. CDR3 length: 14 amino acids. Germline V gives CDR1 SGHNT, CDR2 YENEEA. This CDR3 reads CASSLALGPSEQYF. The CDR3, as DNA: TGTGCCAGCAGCTTAGCCCTGGGACCATCGGAGCAGTACTTC.

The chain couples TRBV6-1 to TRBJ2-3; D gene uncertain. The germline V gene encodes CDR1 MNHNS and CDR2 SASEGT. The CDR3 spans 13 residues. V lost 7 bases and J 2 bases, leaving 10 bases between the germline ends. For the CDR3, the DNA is TGTGCCAGCACCTGGTCAACCACAGATACGCAGTATTTT. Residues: CASTWSTTDTQYF.

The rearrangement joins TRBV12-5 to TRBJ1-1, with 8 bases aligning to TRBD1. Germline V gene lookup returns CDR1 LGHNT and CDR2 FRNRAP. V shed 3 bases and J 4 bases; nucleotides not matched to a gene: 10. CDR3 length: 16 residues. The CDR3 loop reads CASGFISGGLSTEAFF. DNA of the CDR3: TGTGCTAGTGGTTTTATTTCAGGGGGCTTGAGCACTGAAGCTTTCTTT.

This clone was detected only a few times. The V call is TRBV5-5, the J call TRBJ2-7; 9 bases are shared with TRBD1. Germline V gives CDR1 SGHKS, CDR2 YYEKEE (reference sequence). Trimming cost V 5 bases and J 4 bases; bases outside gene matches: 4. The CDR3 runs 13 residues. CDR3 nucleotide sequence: TGTGCCAGCAGGTCGACAGGGGGATACGAGCAGTACTTC. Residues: CASRSTGGYEQYF. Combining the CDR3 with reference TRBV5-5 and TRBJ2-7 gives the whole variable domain DAGVTQSPTHLIKTRGQQVTLRCSPISGHKSVSWYQQVLGQGPQFIFQYYEKEERGRGNFPDRFSARQFPNYSSELNVNALLLGDSALYLCASRSTGGYEQYFGPGTRLTVT.

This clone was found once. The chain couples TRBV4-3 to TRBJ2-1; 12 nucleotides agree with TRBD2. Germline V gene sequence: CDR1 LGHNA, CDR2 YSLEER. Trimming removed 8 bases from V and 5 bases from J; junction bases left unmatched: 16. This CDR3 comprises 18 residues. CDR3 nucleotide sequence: TGCGCCAGCTCCCCTGGTGCTAGCGGGAGGGCCTTCGACAATGAGCAGTTCTTC. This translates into CASSPGASGRAFDNEQFF.

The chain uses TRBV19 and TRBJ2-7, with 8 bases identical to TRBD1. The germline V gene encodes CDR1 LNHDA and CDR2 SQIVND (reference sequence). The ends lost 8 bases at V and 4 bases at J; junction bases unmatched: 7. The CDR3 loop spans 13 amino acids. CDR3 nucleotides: TGTGCCAGTGAGGACAGGGCGAGGTACGAGCAGTACTTC. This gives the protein CASEDRARYEQYF.

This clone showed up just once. The CDR3 nucleotides read TGTGCCAGCAGTTCCCCCGGGACAGGGTTAGAAAAACTGTTTTTT. This translates into CASSSPGTGLEKLFF. The chain employs TRBV7-8 and TRBJ1-4; 9 positions match TRBD1. The V gene end was trimmed by 6 bases and the J gene end by 8 bases; junction bases not matched to a gene: 10. This CDR3 is built from 15 residues. CDR1 and CDR2 from the germline V gene are SGHVS and FQNEAQ.

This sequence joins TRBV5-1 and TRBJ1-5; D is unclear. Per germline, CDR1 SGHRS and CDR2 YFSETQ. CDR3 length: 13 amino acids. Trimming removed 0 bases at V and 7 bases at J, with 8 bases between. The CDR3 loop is CASSLALGQPQHF. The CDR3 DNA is TGCGCCAGCAGCTTGGCCTTGGGACAGCCCCAGCATTTT.

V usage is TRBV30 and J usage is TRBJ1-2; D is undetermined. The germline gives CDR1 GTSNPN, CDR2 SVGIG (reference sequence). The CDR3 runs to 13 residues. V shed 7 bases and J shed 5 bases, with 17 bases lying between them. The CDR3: CASQPAGGYGYTF. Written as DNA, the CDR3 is TGTGCCTCCCAGCCGGCAGGCGGGTATGGCTACACCTTC.

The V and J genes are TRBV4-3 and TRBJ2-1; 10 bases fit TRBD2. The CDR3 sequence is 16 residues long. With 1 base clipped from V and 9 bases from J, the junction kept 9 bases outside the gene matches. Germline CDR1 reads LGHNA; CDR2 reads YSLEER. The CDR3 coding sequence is TGCGCCAGCAGCCAAGTAGGGGCTAGCGGGAGTACTGAGCAGTTCTTC. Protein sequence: CASSQVGASGSTEQFF.

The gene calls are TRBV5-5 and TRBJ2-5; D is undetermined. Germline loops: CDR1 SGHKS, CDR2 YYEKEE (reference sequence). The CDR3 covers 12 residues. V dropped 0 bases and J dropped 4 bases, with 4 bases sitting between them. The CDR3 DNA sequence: TGTGCCAGCAGCTTGGACCGAGAGACCCAGTACTTC. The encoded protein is CASSLDRETQYF.

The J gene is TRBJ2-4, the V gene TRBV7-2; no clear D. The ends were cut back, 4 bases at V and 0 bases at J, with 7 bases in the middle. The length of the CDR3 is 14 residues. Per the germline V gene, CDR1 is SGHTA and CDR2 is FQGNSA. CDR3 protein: CASSSRIAKNIQYF. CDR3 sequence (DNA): TGTGCCAGCAGCTCTAGGATAGCCAAAAACATTCAGTACTTC.

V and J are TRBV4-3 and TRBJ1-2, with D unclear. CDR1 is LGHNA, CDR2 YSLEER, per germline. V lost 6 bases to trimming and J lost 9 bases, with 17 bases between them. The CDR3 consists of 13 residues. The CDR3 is CASSPAGYESYTF. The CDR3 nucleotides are TGCGCCAGCAGTCCAGCCGGGTATGAGAGCTACACCTTC.

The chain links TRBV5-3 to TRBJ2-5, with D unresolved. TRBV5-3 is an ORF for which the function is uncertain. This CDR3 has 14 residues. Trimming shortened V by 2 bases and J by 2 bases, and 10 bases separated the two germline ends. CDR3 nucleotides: TGTGCCAGAAGCTTTTTTCGGATACAAGAGACCCAGTACTTC. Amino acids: CARSFFRIQETQYF.

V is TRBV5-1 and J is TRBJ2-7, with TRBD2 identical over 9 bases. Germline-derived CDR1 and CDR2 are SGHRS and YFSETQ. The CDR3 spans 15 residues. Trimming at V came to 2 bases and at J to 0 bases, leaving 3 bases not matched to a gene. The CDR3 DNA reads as TGCGCCAGCAGCTTTTATAGCGGGAGCTCCTACGAGCAGTACTTC. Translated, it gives CASSFYSGSSYEQYF.

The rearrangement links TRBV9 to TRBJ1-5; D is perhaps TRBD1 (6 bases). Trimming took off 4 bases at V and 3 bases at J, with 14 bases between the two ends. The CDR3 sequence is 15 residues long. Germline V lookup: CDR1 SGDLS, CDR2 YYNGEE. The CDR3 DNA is TGTGCCAGCAGCCCGGACAGCCGGCCCAATCAGCCCCAGCATTTT. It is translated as CASSPDSRPNQPQHF.

The CDR3 protein is CASSAAGGSYNEQFF. In DNA, the CDR3 is TGTGCCAGCAGCGCAGCGGGGGGGTCCTACAATGAGCAGTTCTTC. The V and J genes are TRBV7-3 and TRBJ2-1; 10 bases fit TRBD2. V lost 5 bases to trimming and J lost 1 base; unmatched junction nucleotides: 2. CDR3 length: 15 residues. Germline V CDR1 and CDR2: SGHTA, FQGTGA.

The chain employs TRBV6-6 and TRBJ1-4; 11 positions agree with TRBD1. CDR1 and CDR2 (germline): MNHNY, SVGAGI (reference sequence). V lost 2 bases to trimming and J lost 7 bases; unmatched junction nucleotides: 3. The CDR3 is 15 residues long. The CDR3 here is CASSYAGTGGEKLFF. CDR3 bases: TGTGCCAGCAGTTACGCCGGGACAGGGGGTGAAAAACTGTTTTTT.

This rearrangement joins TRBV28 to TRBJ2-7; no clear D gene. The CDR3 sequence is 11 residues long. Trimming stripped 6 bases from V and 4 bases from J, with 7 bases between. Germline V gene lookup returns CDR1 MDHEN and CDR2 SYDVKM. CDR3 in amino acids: CASSNKYEQYF. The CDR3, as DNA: TGTGCCAGCAGCAATAAATACGAGCAGTACTTC.

The CDR3 spells CASSLAAGEQYF. The CDR3 coding sequence is TGTGCCAGCAGCTTGGCGGCAGGGGAGCAGTATTTT. The chain joins TRBV5-6 to TRBJ2-3; the D gene is possibly TRBD1 (6 bases). The V end lost 0 bases, the J end lost 11 bases, and 10 bases lay between the germline ends. Germline V gene sequence: CDR1 SGHDT, CDR2 YYEEEE. The CDR3 sequence is 12 residues long.